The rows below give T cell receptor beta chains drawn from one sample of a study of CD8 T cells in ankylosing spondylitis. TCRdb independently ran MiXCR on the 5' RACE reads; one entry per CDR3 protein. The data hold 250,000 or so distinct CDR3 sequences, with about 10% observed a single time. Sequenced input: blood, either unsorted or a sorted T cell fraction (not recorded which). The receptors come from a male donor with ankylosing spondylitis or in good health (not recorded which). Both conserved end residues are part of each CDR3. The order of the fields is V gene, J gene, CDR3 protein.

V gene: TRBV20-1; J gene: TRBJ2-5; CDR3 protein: CSARQETQYF
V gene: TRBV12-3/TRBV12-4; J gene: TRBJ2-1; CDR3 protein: CASSYLAGGAYNEQFF
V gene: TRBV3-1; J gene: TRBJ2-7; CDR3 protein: CASSQGAFQVGEQYF
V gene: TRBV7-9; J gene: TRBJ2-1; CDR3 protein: CASSLASEQFF
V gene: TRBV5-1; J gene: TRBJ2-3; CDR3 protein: CASSFQPGQGGPDTQYF
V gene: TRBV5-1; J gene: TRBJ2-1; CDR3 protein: CASSEDRGSYNEQFF
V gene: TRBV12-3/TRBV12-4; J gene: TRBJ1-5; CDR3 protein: CASSSPGQGGNQPQHF
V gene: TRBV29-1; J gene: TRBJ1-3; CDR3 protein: CSVEYGVNTIYF
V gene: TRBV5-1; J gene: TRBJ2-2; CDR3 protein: CASSAPLTSASTGELFF
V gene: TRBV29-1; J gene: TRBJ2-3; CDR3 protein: CSVEVATDTQYF
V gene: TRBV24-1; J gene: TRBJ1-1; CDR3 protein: CATSDSQRSNTEAFF
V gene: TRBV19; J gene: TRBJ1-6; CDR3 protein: CASSIFAPDRSPLHF
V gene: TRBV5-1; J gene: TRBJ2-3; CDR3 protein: CASSLHGLAGPSATDTQYF
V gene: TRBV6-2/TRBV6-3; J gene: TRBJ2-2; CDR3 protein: CASSSRTGGNTGELFF
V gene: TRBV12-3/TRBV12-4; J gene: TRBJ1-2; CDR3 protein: CASNIGDRGGGYTF
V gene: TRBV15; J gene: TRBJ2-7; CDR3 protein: CATSVTQSSYEQYF
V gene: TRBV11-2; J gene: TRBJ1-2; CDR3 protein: CASSLGLEGRFYGYTF
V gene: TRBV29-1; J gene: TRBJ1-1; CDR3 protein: CSASEVGQVFGSTKAFF
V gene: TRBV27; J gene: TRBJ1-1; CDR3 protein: CASSDRDRGQNTEAFF
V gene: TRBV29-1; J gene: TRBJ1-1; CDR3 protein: CSVHVGTEAFF
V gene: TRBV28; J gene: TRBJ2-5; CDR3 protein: CASSLRRRETQYF
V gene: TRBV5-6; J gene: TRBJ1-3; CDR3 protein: CASSLVGTPSSGNTIYF
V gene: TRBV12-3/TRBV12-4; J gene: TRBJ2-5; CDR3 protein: CASSWETQYF